This T cell receptor (beta chain) was recovered during a study of T cells in Graves' hyperthyroidism and ophthalmopathy. RNA transcripts yielded amplified TCR beta CDR3 regions. A first-round RT-PCR of the TCR CDR3 used the HTBI primer set. TCRdb independently ran MiXCR on the multiplex PCR reads; one entry per CDR3 protein. The profile shows fewer than 600,000 distinct CDR3 sequences, approximately 15% of them singletons. This clonotype was detected only a few times. V was clipped by 1 base and J by 6 bases; unmatched bases: 2. Germline V CDR1 and CDR2: SGHAT, FQNNGV. There are 15 residues in the CDR3.

The chain recombines TRBV11-2 with TRBJ2-2; 10 bases match TRBD2. The sequence was collected from a woman younger than 30 with Graves' hyperthyroidism. Sequencing input: blood. In DNA form, the CDR3 reads TGTGCCAGCAGCTTAGCTAGCGGGGGCCCCGGGGAGCTGTTTTTT. This encodes CASSLASGGPGELFF.